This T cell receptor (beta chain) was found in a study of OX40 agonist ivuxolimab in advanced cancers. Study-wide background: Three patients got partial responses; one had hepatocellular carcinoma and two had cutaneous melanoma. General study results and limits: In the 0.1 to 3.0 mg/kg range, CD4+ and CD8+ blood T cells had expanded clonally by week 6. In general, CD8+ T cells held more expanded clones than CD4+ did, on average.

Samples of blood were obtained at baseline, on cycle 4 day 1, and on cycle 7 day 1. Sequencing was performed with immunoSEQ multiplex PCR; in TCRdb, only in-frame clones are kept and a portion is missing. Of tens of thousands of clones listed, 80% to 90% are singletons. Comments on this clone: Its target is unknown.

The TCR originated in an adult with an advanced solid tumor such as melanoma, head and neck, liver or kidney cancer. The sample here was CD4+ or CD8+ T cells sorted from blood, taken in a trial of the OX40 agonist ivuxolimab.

This chain's CDR3 is CASSLVSTGYTDTQYF. DNA of the CDR3: TGTGCCAGCAGCTTAGTGTCCACAGGGTACACAGATACGCAGTATTTT. The V call is TRBV7-2, the J call TRBJ2-3, with a weak D call TRBD1 (6 bases). Germline assignment: CDR1 SGHTA and CDR2 FQGNSA. This CDR3 has 16 amino acids. Trimming pared 1 base from V and 2 bases from J, leaving 13 bases between.